These 26 T cell receptor beta chains originate from one sample sequenced in a study of blood T cell repertoires in COVID-19. TCRdb keeps only in-frame clones here, not all; method: immunoSEQ multiplex PCR. The sample carries approximately 200,000 clones, almost 90% recorded once. Sequenced sample: peripheral blood. The receptors come from a man aged 18 to 30 with active or convalescent COVID-19.

The rearrangement links TRBV5-4 to TRBJ2-7, with 8 positions matching TRBD2. The germline CDR1 and CDR2 sequences are SGHNT and YYREEE (reference sequence). Germline trimming cut 1 base from V and 3 bases from J; bases unmatched to any gene: 0. This CDR3 is 13 amino acids long. The CDR3 sequence is CASSLTSGYEQYF. The CDR3 DNA is TGTGCCAGCAGCTTGACTAGCGGCTACGAGCAGTACTTC. Variable domain in full (rest from reference TRBV5-4 and TRBJ2-7): ETGVTQSPTHLIKTRGQQVTLRCSSQSGHNTVSWYQQALGQGPQFIFQYYREEENGRGNFPPRFSGLQFPNYSSELNVNALELDDSALYLCASSLTSGYEQYFGPGTRLTVT.

V is TRBV5-1 and J is TRBJ1-2, with D perhaps matching TRBD1 (6 bases). Germline lookup yields CDR1 SGHRS and CDR2 YFSETQ. Trimming shortened V by 3 bases and J by 5 bases, and 11 bases separated the two germline ends. The CDR3 sequence is 13 residues long. CDR3 DNA: TGCGCCAGCAGCTCAACAGGGAAATATGGCTACACCTTC. It codes for CASSSTGKYGYTF.

The chain links TRBV3-1 (or the pseudogene TRBV3-2) to TRBJ2-1; a weak D match, TRBD2 (5 bases). Per germline, CDR1 LGHDT and CDR2 YNNKEL (reference sequence). The V gene lost 3 bases and the J gene lost 0 bases, with 6 bases spanning the gap. The CDR3 consists of 14 residues. CDR3 residues: CASSHGSSYNEQFF. The DNA for the CDR3 is TGTGCCAGCAGCCATGGGAGCTCCTACAATGAGCAGTTCTTC.

This chain links TRBV5-1 with TRBJ1-3; D is unresolved. With 4 bases removed from V and 2 bases from J, the gap between germline ends came to 10 bases. CDR1 and CDR2 (germline): SGHRS, YFSETQ. The CDR3 consists of 14 residues. CDR3 protein: CASSEGSAGNTIYF. For the CDR3, the DNA is TGCGCCAGCAGCGAGGGTTCCGCTGGAAACACCATATATTTT.

The chain employs TRBV15 and TRBJ1-4; D gene uncertain. V dropped 3 bases and J dropped 2 bases, with 7 bases sitting between them. The germline CDR1 and CDR2 sequences are LNHNV and YYDKDF (reference sequence). The CDR3 length is 14 residues. The CDR3: CATSSGITNEKLFF. CDR3 sequence (DNA): TGTGCCACCAGCAGCGGGATCACTAATGAAAAACTGTTTTTT.

The chain carries TRBV6-6 and TRBJ1-5, with D hard to call. The germline gives CDR1 MNHNY, CDR2 SVGAGI (reference sequence). The length of the CDR3 is 13 residues. V was cut by 6 bases and J by 5 bases, with 11 bases left in between. CDR3 bases: TGTGCCAGCAGCCCAGACGGGTATCAGCCCCAGCATTTT. Amino acid sequence: CASSPDGYQPQHF.

J is TRBJ1-4 and V is TRBV6-5; D gene uncertain. This CDR3 has 14 amino acids. Trimming pared 10 bases from V and 3 bases from J, leaving 15 bases between. Per the germline V gene, CDR1 is MNHEY and CDR2 is SVGAGI. CDR3 amino acids: CATSVGLANEKLFF. For the CDR3, the DNA is TGTGCCACCTCCGTTGGGCTCGCTAATGAAAAACTGTTTTTT.

This sequence joins TRBV15 and TRBJ2-3; 12 bases line up with TRBD2. The CDR3 totals 17 residues. V shed 3 bases, J shed 3 bases, and the junction held 7 bases outside the gene matches. Germline CDR1 reads LNHNV; CDR2 reads YYDKDF (reference sequence). The CDR3 loop reads CATSRRTSGKGTDTQYF. CDR3 nucleotides: TGTGCCACCAGCAGGCGGACTAGCGGGAAGGGTACAGATACGCAGTATTTT.

This clone has a single count. The chain couples TRBV27 to TRBJ2-7; 10 bases line up with TRBD1. The CDR3 consists of 14 residues. With 4 bases clipped from V and 4 bases from J, the junction kept 4 bases outside the gene matches. Germline lookup yields CDR1 MNHEY and CDR2 SMNVEV (reference sequence). The DNA for the CDR3 is TGTGCCAGCAGTTGGGGACAGGGGAAGTACGAGCAGTACTTC. Protein sequence: CASSWGQGKYEQYF.

This clone was observed once. The chain combines TRBV15 with TRBJ1-5; perhaps TRBD1 as D (5 bases). The V end lost 6 bases, the J end lost 4 bases, and 19 bases lay between the germline ends. Germline CDR1 and CDR2: LNHNV and YYDKDF (reference sequence). The CDR3 is 16 amino acids. This CDR3 reads CATSVRRGVNNQPQHF. CDR3 in DNA: TGTGCCACCAGTGTCCGACGGGGGGTAAATAATCAGCCCCAGCATTTT.

This rearrangement joins TRBV6-5 to TRBJ1-5; D gene unclear. The germline CDR1 and CDR2 sequences are MNHEY and SVGAGI. This CDR3 comprises 14 residues. The CDR3 region is CVTSGDVDNQPQHF. CDR3 sequence (DNA): TGTGTCACATCCGGGGATGTTGACAATCAGCCCCAGCATTTT.

The chain uses TRBV6-6 and TRBJ1-6; 8 nucleotides align to TRBD1. Germline values: CDR1 MNHNY, CDR2 SVGAGI (reference sequence). V dropped 8 bases and J dropped 8; count of bases not matched to a gene: 8. The CDR3 has 14 residues. In DNA, the CDR3 is TGTGCCAGCCGCCCGCCAGGGGGCGATTCACCCCTCCACTTT. Translation: CASRPPGGDSPLHF.

The V call is TRBV12-3 or TRBV12-4, the J call TRBJ1-3; D remains unclear. The CDR3 contains 12 residues. Trimming removed 5 bases from V and 4 bases from J, with 6 bases in between. DNA for the CDR3: TGTGCCAGCAGTCCCCGGGGAAACACCATATATTTT. It codes for CASSPRGNTIYF.

The gene calls are TRBV5-1 and TRBJ2-7, with 7 bases aligning to TRBD1. The CDR3 is 15 residues long. V lost 0 bases to trimming and J lost 5 bases; unmatched junction nucleotides: 8. Looked up from germline, CDR1 is SGHRS and CDR2 is YFSETQ. The CDR3 is CASSLGTGAIHEQYF. The CDR3 DNA is TGCGCCAGCAGCTTGGGCACAGGGGCCATCCACGAGCAGTACTTC.

This sequence joins TRBV27 and TRBJ1-2, with 7 bases lining up with TRBD1. Germline V CDR1 and CDR2: MNHEY, SMNVEV (reference sequence). The CDR3 contains 13 residues. The junction had 8 bases not matched to a gene; V was cut back by 5 bases and J by 8 bases. CDR3 bases: TGTGCCAGCAGTACTACCGGGACAGAGGGCTACACCTTC. It yields the protein CASSTTGTEGYTF.

The chain employs TRBV18 and TRBJ2-7; TRBD1 aligns across 7 bases. This CDR3 is 15 amino acids long. Germline CDR1 KGHSH, CDR2 LQKENI. The trim removed 3 bases at V and 4 bases at J, leaving 9 bases unmatched. As DNA, the CDR3 is TGTGCCAGCTCACCTCGACAGGGAACTACGTACGAGCAGTACTTC. It yields the protein CASSPRQGTTYEQYF.

This chain joins TRBV11-2 and TRBJ2-6; D is ambiguous. Germline lookup yields CDR1 SGHAT and CDR2 FQNNGV. The germline V and J ends were trimmed by 6 bases and 4 bases, with 7 bases remaining between them. This CDR3 spans 13 amino acids. This CDR3 reads CASRKTGANVLTF. The CDR3 bases are TGTGCCAGCAGGAAAACAGGGGCCAACGTCCTGACTTTC. Variable domain in full (rest from reference TRBV11-2 and TRBJ2-6): EAGVAQSPRYKIIEKRQSVAFWCNPISGHATLYWYQQILGQGPKLLIQFQNNGVVDDSQLPKDRFSAERLKGVDSTLKIQPAKLEDSAVYLCASRKTGANVLTFGAGSRLTVL.

The rearrangement uses TRBV20-1 and TRBJ2-7; D might be TRBD2 (6 bases). The CDR3 consists of 12 residues. The germline V gene encodes CDR1 DFQATT and CDR2 SNEGSKA (reference sequence). V was shortened by 3 bases and J by 7 bases, with 13 bases between the two germline ends. CDR3 in amino acids: CSASWLAREQYF. The CDR3 DNA sequence: TGCAGTGCTAGTTGGCTAGCGAGGGAGCAGTACTTC.

In DNA, the CDR3 is TGTGCCAGCAGCGTAGCGATAGCGGGTCAATCCTACAATGAGCAGTTCTTC. It is translated as CASSVAIAGQSYNEQFF. The V and J genes are TRBV9 and TRBJ2-1; TRBD2 matches 7 bases. The CDR3 is made up of 17 amino acids. V dropped 0 bases and J dropped 1; count of bases not matched to a gene: 7. Germline lookup yields CDR1 SGDLS and CDR2 YYNGEE.

There are a few counts of this clone. This chain joins TRBV7-9 and TRBJ1-3; D may be TRBD1 (6 bases). V was cut by 8 bases and J by 2 bases, with 19 bases left in between. CDR3 length: 16 residues. Germline V gene data show CDR1 as SEHNR and CDR2 as FQNEAQ (reference sequence). Here the CDR3 DNA reads TGTGCCAGCTCCGAGATTCAGGGGCTAACTGGAAACACCATATATTTT. It translates to CASSEIQGLTGNTIYF.

This chain joins TRBV6-4 and TRBJ1-2; tentative D call: TRBD1 (5 bases). CDR1 and CDR2 (germline): MRHNA, SNTAGT. V was cut by 4 bases and J by 4 bases, with 19 bases left in between. The CDR3 length is 16 residues. The CDR3 region has the DNA TGTGCCAGCAGTGCGTCTGGGTTTGGGGGACTCTATGGCTACACCTTC. Translation: CASSASGFGGLYGYTF.

The chain uses TRBV2 and TRBJ2-2, with 11 bases aligning to TRBD2. V lost 6 bases to trimming and J lost 3 bases; unmatched junction nucleotides: 3. The CDR3 is 15 residues long. The germline V gene encodes CDR1 SNHLY and CDR2 FYNNEI. CDR3 in DNA: TGTGCCAGCAGGTTACTAGCGGGAGACACCGGGGAGCTGTTTTTT. This gives the protein CASRLLAGDTGELFF. The full variable domain, with the rest looked up from reference TRBV2 and TRBJ2-2, is EPEVTQTPSHQVTQMGQEVILRCVPISNHLYFYWYRQILGQKVEFLVSFYNNEISEKSEIFDDQFSVERPDGSNFTLKIRSTKLEDSAMYFCASRLLAGDTGELFFGEGSRLTVL.

The chain employs TRBV30 and TRBJ2-4; a weak D match, TRBD1 (6 bases). CDR1 and CDR2 from the germline V gene are GTSNPN and SVGIG (reference sequence). CDR3 length: 14 residues. Between the trimmed V and J ends, which lost 0 bases and 3 bases, there was a span of 9 bases. CDR3 nucleotides: TGTGCCTGGAGTGTAGGGACAAACAAAAACATTCAGTACTTC. This translates into CAWSVGTNKNIQYF.

This sequence joins TRBV9 and TRBJ2-3; weak D call: TRBD2 (5 bases). Germline-derived CDR1 and CDR2 are SGDLS and YYNGEE. The ends were cut back, 0 bases at V and 5 bases at J, with 16 bases in the middle. This CDR3 is 16 amino acids long. This chain's CDR3 is CASSVDASGLLDTQYF. The DNA of the CDR3 is TGTGCCAGCAGCGTAGACGCCTCGGGGTTGCTAGATACGCAGTATTTT.

Comments on this clone: The same CDR3 also results from other DNA sequences found in this sample. The chain couples TRBV12-5 to TRBJ2-7; no clear D. Deletions cut 1 base from V and 4 bases from J, with 5 bases between. This CDR3 has 12 residues. The germline CDR1 and CDR2 sequences are LGHNT and FRNRAP. The CDR3 spells CASGLDSYEQYF. The CDR3 coding sequence is TGTGCTAGTGGTTTGGACTCGTACGAGCAGTACTTC.

The table lists this clone with a count of one. J is TRBJ2-3 and V is TRBV7-3; D unclear. The V end lost 2 bases, the J end lost 1 base, and 7 bases lay between the germline ends. The CDR3 runs 14 residues. CDR1 and CDR2 (germline): SGHTA, FQGTGA. The CDR3 here is CASSLFIRTDTQYF. CDR3 nucleotides: TGTGCCAGCAGCTTATTTATCCGCACAGATACGCAGTATTTT.